These T cell receptor beta chains were read from a single sample in a study of blood T cell repertoires in COVID-19. Assay used: immunoSEQ multiplex PCR; TCRdb lists only in-frame clones, some missing. The sample holds around 250,000 clones, approximately 86% seen once. The specimen sequenced was peripheral blood. These receptors were obtained from a woman between 70 and 85 years old with active or convalescent COVID-19. Each CDR3 is given with its conserved first and last residue. The D gene is left open where the match is weak. Where a row states a size, it is once, few, many or the class of an expanded clone; other rows omit it.

clone_size | j_call | d_call | v_call | cdr3_aa | cdr3_nt
few | TRBJ2-7 | TRBD2 | TRBV7-2 | CASSLFSGGAYEQYF | TGTGCCAGCAGCTTATTTAGCGGGGGAGCCTACGAGCAGTACTTC
- | TRBJ1-1 | TRBD1 | TRBV19 | CASNSQGVTEAFF | TGTGCCAGTAACTCACAGGGGGTCACTGAAGCTTTCTTT
- | TRBJ1-1 | - | TRBV7-2 | CASSLIEWAFF | TGTGCCAGCAGCCTAATAGAGTGGGCTTTCTTT
- | TRBJ2-2 | - | TRBV6-1 | CASSEAVQITGELFF | TGTGCCAGCAGTGAAGCGGTACAGATCACCGGGGAGCTGTTTTTT
- | TRBJ1-2 | TRBD1 | TRBV7-9 | CASSSGTGSFGYTF | TGTGCCAGCAGCTCGGGGACAGGGTCGTTTGGCTACACCTTC
- | TRBJ2-7 | TRBD1 | TRBV18 | CASSPRKGGMNEQYF | TGTGCCAGCTCACCACGAAAAGGGGGCATGAACGAGCAGTACTTC
- | TRBJ2-3 | - | TRBV5-1 | CASSLASDTQYF | TGCGCCAGCAGCTTGGCCTCAGATACGCAGTATTTT
- | TRBJ2-7 | - | TRBV2 | CASKEERVYEQYF | TGTGCCAGCAAAGAAGAGAGGGTGTACGAGCAGTACTTC
once | TRBJ2-3 | TRBD2 | TRBV5-6 | CASSLGLAEDTQYF | TGTGCCAGCAGCTTGGGACTAGCGGAGGATACGCAGTATTTT
- | TRBJ2-2 | - | TRBV4-3 | CASSQTLQGSGELFF | TGCGCCAGCAGCCAGACTCTCCAGGGTAGCGGGGAGCTGTTTTTT
few | TRBJ1-5 | TRBD1 | TRBV7-2 | CASSFTGGASQPQHF | TGTGCCAGCAGCTTTACAGGGGGCGCGTCTCAGCCCCAGCATTTT
- | TRBJ1-3 | - | TRBV5-1 | CASSGTGSGNTIYF | TGCGCCAGCTCAGGGACTGGCTCTGGAAACACCATATATTTT
- | TRBJ1-1 | - | TRBV7-9 | CASSPRTEAFF | TGTGCCAGCAGCCCACGGACTGAAGCTTTCTTT
- | TRBJ2-7 | - | TRBV7-6 | CASSLAGQPTYEQYF | TGTGCCAGCAGCTTAGCTGGACAGCCCACCTACGAGCAGTACTTC
- | TRBJ2-7 | TRBD2 | TRBV15 | CATSRSGAGGAWEQYF | TGTGCCACCAGCCGGTCAGGAGCGGGGGGGGCGTGGGAGCAGTACTTC
- | TRBJ2-1 | TRBD2 | TRBV5-1 | CASSLVAGRNEQFF | TGCGCCAGCAGCTTGGTAGCGGGGAGGAATGAGCAGTTCTTC
- | TRBJ2-4 | - | TRBV19 | CASKKDSSGAKNIQYF | TGTGCCAGTAAAAAAGACAGTTCAGGGGCCAAAAACATTCAGTACTTC
- | TRBJ1-4 | - | TRBV4-3 | CASSQDHLDLKLFF | TGCGCCAGCAGCCAAGATCACCTCGACTTAAAACTGTTTTTT
- | TRBJ1-2 | - | TRBV3-1/TRBV3-2 | CASSLGTNNYGYTF | TGTGCCAGCAGCCTAGGGACTAATAACTATGGCTACACCTTC
- | TRBJ2-7 | TRBD1 | TRBV9 | CASSGGQGPYEQYF | TGTGCCAGCAGCGGAGGACAGGGCCCCTACGAGCAGTACTTC
once | TRBJ2-5 | TRBD2 | TRBV29-1 | CSVVSGGETQYF | TGCAGCGTTGTCAGCGGGGGGGAGACCCAGTACTTC
- | TRBJ2-2 | - | TRBV5-1 | CASSRTQPNTGELFF | TGCGCCAGCAGCCGGACTCAACCGAACACCGGGGAGCTGTTTTTT
- | TRBJ1-1 | TRBD1 | TRBV3-1/TRBV3-2 | CATTGAENTEAFF | TGTGCCACCACAGGGGCCGAGAACACTGAAGCTTTCTTT
few | TRBJ1-5 | - | TRBV12-5 | CASGPRDQPQHF | TGTGCTAGTGGTCCGAGAGATCAGCCCCAGCATTTT
- | TRBJ2-7 | TRBD2 | TRBV25-1 | CASQTGGRKQYF | TGTGCCAGCCAGACGGGAGGTAGGAAGCAGTACTTC
- | TRBJ1-6 | - | TRBV6-5 | CASNPPGTDDSPLHF | TGTGCCAGCAACCCTCCGGGTACTGATGATTCACCCCTCCACTTT
- | TRBJ2-2 | TRBD2 | TRBV6-6 | CASSRPPLAGSQDTGELFF | TGTGCCAGCAGTCGGCCGCCGCTAGCGGGTAGTCAAGACACCGGGGAGCTGTTTTTT
- | TRBJ2-5 | - | TRBV5-4 | CASSFSLNPTETQYF | TGTGCCAGCAGCTTTTCCCTGAACCCTACGGAGACCCAGTACTTC
- | TRBJ1-6 | - | TRBV3-1/TRBV3-2 | CASSQHSRRGSYNSPLHF | TGTGCCAGCAGCCAACATTCCCGGCGGGGCTCCTATAATTCACCCCTCCACTTT
- | TRBJ1-3 | - | TRBV3-1/TRBV3-2 | CASSHGISGNTIYF | TGTGCCAGCAGCCACGGGATCTCTGGAAACACCATATATTTT
- | TRBJ1-1 | - | TRBV18 | CASSPPGRGTAEAFF | TGTGCCAGCTCACCACCGGGCAGGGGTACAGCTGAAGCTTTCTTT
- | TRBJ1-4 | TRBD1 | TRBV19 | CASSIEGTGNEKLFF | TGTGCCAGTAGTATAGAGGGGACAGGCAATGAAAAACTGTTTTTT
once | TRBJ2-1 | TRBD2 | TRBV11-2 | CASSFRAGATYNEQFF | TGTGCCAGCAGTTTTCGAGCGGGGGCTACCTACAATGAGCAGTTCTTC
many | TRBJ1-5 | - | TRBV24-1 | CATSDEGQPAGQPQHF | TGTGCCACCAGTGATGAAGGACAACCGGCCGGACAGCCCCAGCATTTT
- | TRBJ2-3 | TRBD2 | TRBV6-6 | CASSYPLAGRTDTQYF | TGTGCCAGCAGTTACCCGCTAGCGGGGAGGACAGATACGCAGTATTTT
- | TRBJ1-6 | - | TRBV2 | CASHPTISNSPLHF | TGTGCCAGCCACCCGACAATCAGTAATTCACCCCTCCACTTT
- | TRBJ1-3 | - | TRBV3-1/TRBV3-2 | CASSQSGLSGNTIYF | TGTGCCAGCAGCCAATCTGGACTCTCTGGAAACACCATATATTTT
- | TRBJ2-5 | TRBD1 | TRBV5-1 | CASSLGYRGQETQYF | TGCGCCAGCAGCTTGGGCTACAGGGGACAAGAGACCCAGTACTTC
- | TRBJ2-5 | - | TRBV24-1 | CATSDLGRETQYF | TGTGCCACCAGTGATTTAGGGAGAGAGACCCAGTACTTC
- | TRBJ1-5 | TRBD1 | TRBV3-1/TRBV3-2 | CASSQGQGGYQPQHF | TGTGCCAGCAGCCAAGGACAGGGGGGTTATCAGCCCCAGCATTTT
- | TRBJ2-7 | - | TRBV18 | CASSPRTTGQYEQYF | TGTGCCAGCTCACCAAGAACGACAGGCCAATACGAGCAGTACTTC
- | TRBJ1-6 | - | TRBV5-6 | CASSLEVGGPYNSPLHF | TGTGCCAGCAGCTTGGAAGTCGGGGGACCCTATAATTCACCCCTCCACTTT
- | TRBJ1-2 | - | TRBV7-9 | CASSLDMGLGYTF | TGTGCCAGCAGCTTAGATATGGGGCTGGGCTACACCTTC
- | TRBJ1-2 | - | TRBV7-6 | CASSSQKGGIYGYTF | TGTGCCAGCAGCTCCCAAAAAGGAGGAATCTATGGCTACACCTTC
- | TRBJ2-7 | - | TRBV10-2 | CASSETEGLSYEQYF | TGCGCCAGCAGTGAGACTGAGGGACTGAGTTACGAGCAGTACTTC
- | TRBJ2-5 | - | TRBV5-4 | CASSLGAGSQETQYF | TGTGCCAGCAGCTTGGGAGCAGGTTCACAAGAGACCCAGTACTTC
- | TRBJ1-6 | - | TRBV20-1 | CSARRSRTLHF | TGCAGTGCTAGGAGGAGTAGGACCCTCCACTTT
- | TRBJ2-1 | - | TRBV18 | CASSPRTDSSYNEQFF | TGTGCCAGCTCACCCCGGACAGACAGCTCCTACAATGAGCAGTTCTTC
- | TRBJ2-7 | - | TRBV5-6 | CASSLRGEQYF | TGTGCCAGCAGCTTGAGAGGCGAGCAGTACTTC
- | TRBJ1-2 | - | TRBV18 | CASSPLEGARYGYTF | TGTGCCAGCTCACCACTCGAGGGAGCGAGATATGGCTACACCTTC
- | TRBJ1-2 | - | TRBV18 | CASSPRQNYGYTF | TGTGCCAGCTCACCCAGACAGAACTATGGCTACACCTTC
- | TRBJ2-7 | - | TRBV19 | CASSGQLLAEQYF | TGTGCCAGTAGTGGACAGCTACTTGCCGAGCAGTACTTC
- | TRBJ1-6 | - | TRBV7-3 | CASSLRGNNSPLHF | TGTGCCAGCAGCTTAAGAGGGAATAATTCACCCCTCCACTTT
- | TRBJ2-5 | - | TRBV19 | CASSPGSETQYF | TGTGCCAGTAGTCCAGGGTCGGAGACCCAGTACTTC
few | TRBJ1-1 | - | TRBV5-1 | CASSPDGVNTEAFF | TGCGCCAGCAGCCCCGACGGAGTGAACACTGAAGCTTTCTTT
once | TRBJ2-3 | - | TRBV24-1 | CATSDRADNIGTTQYF | TGTGCCACCAGTGACAGGGCGGACAACATCGGGACAACGCAGTATTTT
- | TRBJ2-3 | - | TRBV6-5 | CASGGRGADTQYF | TGTGCCAGCGGGGGCAGGGGCGCAGATACGCAGTATTTT
- | TRBJ1-3 | - | TRBV7-2 | CASSGGGGPGNTIYF | TGTGCCAGCAGCGGAGGGGGGGGACCTGGAAACACCATATATTTT
- | TRBJ1-2 | - | TRBV6-2/TRBV6-3 | CASSVAGSYGYTF | TGTGCCAGCAGTGTAGCCGGATCCTATGGCTACACCTTC
- | TRBJ2-3 | TRBD1 | TRBV5-1 | CASSPGTGIVDTQYF | TGCGCCAGCAGCCCGGGGACAGGGATAGTAGATACGCAGTATTTT